This T cell receptor beta chain derives from a study of cytomegalovirus exposure and HLA in healthy donors (dated 2017 in TCRdb). Study-wide context: An earlier analysis of more than 550 of the donors reported 276 Gb of sequence data and around 110 million unique TCR beta sequences obtained from about 180 million T cells. Because of strong linkage in the cohort, four or five DR-DQ haplotypes were treated as single units for association and clustering. The study aimed to test whether cataloging public T cell receptors could reveal signatures of past pathogen exposure. The later analysis used no new phenotypic data to find candidate immune exposures, relying instead on TCR beta sequences and their occurrence across donors. A later analysis re-analyzed previously published TCR beta repertoires from about 730 donors and added high-resolution HLA genotyping to study TCR occurrence patterns. Class I and class II HLA loci were covered by the typing at four-digit resolution. Every repertoire in the discovery cohort had been generated on one and the same sequencing platform. Donor age, sex, ethnicity and CMV serostatus were compiled alongside the repertoire data. Typing coverage varied by locus: roughly 620-630 donors for A, B, C, DRB1 and DQB1; roughly 510 for DQA1; approximately 570 for DPA1; under 490 for DPB1. In a later genetic analysis, genome-wide SNP genotypes for about 65% of the 666 donors were used, and that subset was treated as a discovery cohort. About 300 gigabases of sequencing data and roughly 90 million unique TCR sequences were included in an early release covering around 600 HLA-typed donors. On average, roughly 240,000 unique TCR beta nucleotide sequences were sequenced per donor among 300 to 500 genotyped donors of the cohort, with 15% to 20% of those sequences being non-productive. High-throughput TCR immunosequencing, statistical association of individual TCRs with disease status, and machine learning were combined to predict cytomegalovirus infection status. Of the 300 to 450 genotyped donors, 65% to 90% fell in the genetic ancestry cluster associated with self-reported Caucasian donors. Using immunosequencing, the study profiled T cell repertoires from fewer than 850 subjects and related those repertoires to cytomegalovirus serostatus. An earlier analysis of approximately 500 of the donors applied high-throughput TCR beta sequencing to assess whether each TCR beta V gene segment acted as functional or pseudogenic. Besides the first cohort of hundreds of subjects, a separate validation cohort made up of 95 to 150 different subjects was used. Paper-wide results and their limitations: According to the authors, the approach could potentially be generalized to other disease states and immunological phenotypes. The 87-base-pair reads could not distinguish some IMGT-functional V segments, including TRBV6-2 and TRBV6-3, so those segments were excluded. In a later genetic analysis, fewer N-insertions in productive TCRs were reported among donors in an Asian-associated ancestry cluster than the roughly 710-donor mean. A cluster of highly shared sequence variants was judged likely to represent a technical artifact of the sequencing pipeline. The earlier analysis of 587 of the donors excluded about 16 rarely observed V segments, including chromosome 9 orphons, because counts were too low. Correlated functional status among segregating V segments might be attributable to linkage disequilibrium, but an unknown experimental factor could not be ruled out. V-gene and J-gene trimming of TCR beta chains was associated with a missense DCLRE1C variant in a later genetic analysis, and the association was replicated in an independent cohort. A later analysis found that most CMV-associated TCR beta chains appeared HLA-restricted, with HLA associations seemingly driven largely by CMV exposure. The presence/absence analyses assumed that sequencing depth was roughly uniform across donors, and that assumption may not be true. Assigning TCR associations to individual alleles was difficult when HLA alleles, especially DR and DQ, strongly co-occurred. In a later analysis, 15,000 to 20,000 TCR beta sequences were associated with specific HLA alleles at a false discovery rate of 0.05. HLA typing was unavailable for some donors at each locus, so association tests used only the typed subset. In this cohort, only TCR beta chains were sequenced, and detectable features were limited by the absence of alpha or paired-chain data. Most TCR sequences were seen in very few donors, while some public TCRs were found in many individuals. In both the original and validation cohorts, the classifier was reported to diagnose cytomegalovirus status with high specificity and sensitivity. A further reported finding was that TCR beta sequences accurately predicted the HLA-A and HLA-B alleles for most subjects in the first cohort. In vitro tests confirmed that a few of the cytomegalovirus-associated TCR beta chains recognize cytomegalovirus antigens. Broadly in line with IMGT annotations, most TCR beta V segments showed up in productive rearrangements about 90% or about 30% of the time in an earlier analysis of 450 to 750 of the donors. According to a later analysis, TCR association rates differed among HLA loci, with DRB1 alleles showing the most associated TCRs and HLA-C alleles showing the fewest. A later analysis found that HLA-associated TCR beta chains were more clonally expanded and had lower generation probabilities than equally common non-associated chains. Immune exposure information for the cohort was limited to CMV serostatus. Several of the top co-occurrence clusters appeared to be linked to parvovirus B19, influenza, CMV and Epstein-Barr virus, according to a later analysis. The study gave a list of around 170 TCR beta chains associated with cytomegalovirus.

The library relied on the immunoSEQ multiplex PCR assay. The multiplex PCR relied on a mix of 60 forward primers for TCR Vbeta segments and 13 reverse primers for TCR Jbeta segments. A multiplex PCR assay on genomic DNA amplified the CDR3 region of rearranged TCR beta genes. The Illumina HiSeq System was used to sequence the amplified TCR beta libraries as 87-base-pair reads. The original pipeline was this. In a later analysis, 77 million or so unique TCR beta chains were counted across the roughly 610 repertoires, and about 10 million of these chains were shared by at least two donors. Raw reads were error-corrected and collapsed into unique sequences by a nearest-neighbor algorithm in which closely related sequences were merged to remove PCR and sequencing errors. CDR3 sequences were aligned to IMGT reference sequences to assign V, D and J gene segments. For a sequence to be retained, a match of at least six nucleotides was required to both a V gene segment and a J gene segment. Rearrangements were called productive when the CDR3 lacked stop codons and stayed in frame with V and J; all others were non-productive. CDR3 was defined according to IMGT convention as the region running from the second conserved V-encoded cysteine to the conserved J-encoded phenylalanine. In an earlier analysis of just under 600 of the donors, sequences lacking an unambiguous match to a single V gene segment were excluded. In an earlier analysis of about 590 of the donors, a V segment was called functional when productive rearrangements were above 56.7%, and segregating when the standard deviation between donors exceeded 5%. To diagnose cytomegalovirus status from the catalog of TCR beta chain sequences, a statistical classification framework was built. V and J gene assignment, in a later analysis, came from comparing TCR nucleotide sequences with IMGT/GENE-DB human TR gene sequences. A later analysis assigned CDR3 sequences and most-parsimonious VDJ recombination scenarios with the TCRdist pipeline. In a later analysis, each TCR beta chain was defined by its CDR3 amino acid sequence together with its V-gene family, and reads without a unique V-gene family were excluded. A later analysis removed 500 to 600 highly shared, low-generation-probability nucleotide sequences to deal with suspected cross-contamination and a sequencing artifact. In a later analysis, a clonal expansion index was calculated for each public chain from normalized within-repertoire ranks of inferred template counts. A later analysis computed generation probabilities with a VDJ recombination model fitted to out-of-frame rearrangements, and checked the results against IGoR. Hypergeometric tests were used in a later analysis to score TCR-TCR, TCR-HLA and TCR-CMV co-occurrence, with a repertoire-size bias correction applied to the TCR pairs. False discovery rates were estimated in a later analysis by permuting HLA or CMV assignments 20 times. In a later analysis, co-occurring TCRs were grouped with DBSCAN, and TCRdist sequence similarity was added when clustering was performed within HLA-allele-positive subsets. Repertoires with fewer than 30,000 or more than 120,000 public chains, plus five repertoires with anomalous nucleotide sharing, were excluded from co-occurrence clustering. Sourced from immuneACCESS, this table was stored by TCRdb with only in-frame sequences that have V and J called. A share of the clones is absent; for the studies checked, an unresolved V gene accounts for under half, and the remainder has no known explanation. The V and J calls and the clone size are those of that table, but D and trimming were determined from the DNA. This sample is represented by some 200,000 clones; 75% to 90% of them were singletons. The top ten hold about 5.7% of the sample.

Comments on this clone: What antigen it recognizes has not been identified. Nothing much larger sits one base from this clone, and base qualities are not available.

The cohort comprised 670 or so healthy bone marrow donors. All cohort members were sampled while nominally healthy, although unrecorded immune exposures were likely present. The donor tested CMV seropositive, placing the donor among the 290 or so seropositive members of the cohort. Every donor gave a peripheral blood sample, and the peripheral blood mononuclear cells from that sample were used for TCR beta sequencing. The Qiagen DNeasy Blood Extraction Kit was used to extract genomic DNA from the blood cell samples. Based on the germline V gene (reference sequence), the CDR1 and CDR2 sequences are GTSNPN and SVGIG. CDR3 length: 16 amino acids, cysteine to phenylalanine. Just CDR3 DNA is preserved here, 48 bases in frame from base 1. The germline V end is reduced by 4 bases and the J end by 2 bases; junction bases left unmatched: 8.

This receptor was identified in a man between 40 and 49 years old in good health and CMV-seropositive. The receptor chain draws on TRBV30 and TRBJ1-5; the central 10 bases match TRBD1. The material sequenced was PBMCs. The CDR3 amino acid sequence is: CAWTGQGNFGNQPQHF. The sequence in DNA is TGTGCCTGGACGGGACAGGGGAATTTTGGCAATCAGCCCCAGCATTTT.